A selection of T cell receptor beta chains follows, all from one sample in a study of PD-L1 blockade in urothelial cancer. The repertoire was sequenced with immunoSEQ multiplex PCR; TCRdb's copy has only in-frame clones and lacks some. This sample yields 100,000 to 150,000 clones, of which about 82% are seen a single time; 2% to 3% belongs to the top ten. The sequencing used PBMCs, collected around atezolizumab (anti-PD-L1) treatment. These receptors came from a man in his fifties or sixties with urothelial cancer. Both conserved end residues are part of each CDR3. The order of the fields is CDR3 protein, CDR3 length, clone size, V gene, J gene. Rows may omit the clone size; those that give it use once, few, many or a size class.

CDR3 protein: CASSSGRNQPQHF
CDR3 length: 13
clone size: once
V gene: TRBV5-6
J gene: TRBJ1-5

CDR3 protein: CASSIGLAGSEQYF
CDR3 length: 14
clone size: -
V gene: TRBV19
J gene: TRBJ2-7

CDR3 protein: CASSPGQEGGYTF
CDR3 length: 13
clone size: -
V gene: TRBV18
J gene: TRBJ1-2

CDR3 protein: CASSGTVTYEQYF
CDR3 length: 13
clone size: -
V gene: TRBV5-6
J gene: -

CDR3 protein: CASSSRGLAKNIQYF
CDR3 length: 15
clone size: -
V gene: TRBV6-5
J gene: TRBJ2-4

CDR3 protein: CASKGEGGEQYF
CDR3 length: 12
clone size: -
V gene: TRBV2
J gene: TRBJ2-7

CDR3 protein: CASSLDGRDTQYF
CDR3 length: 13
clone size: -
V gene: TRBV5-1
J gene: TRBJ2-3

CDR3 protein: CATSRSGGRANEKLFF
CDR3 length: 16
clone size: few
V gene: TRBV15
J gene: TRBJ1-4

CDR3 protein: CASSGSFGTPQETQYF
CDR3 length: 16
clone size: once
V gene: TRBV19
J gene: TRBJ2-5

CDR3 protein: CASSHPRGGYGYTF
CDR3 length: 14
clone size: -
V gene: TRBV4-1
J gene: TRBJ1-2

CDR3 protein: CASSLFQGCTGELFF
CDR3 length: 15
clone size: once
V gene: TRBV27
J gene: TRBJ2-2

CDR3 protein: CASSPLRSEETGYGYTF
CDR3 length: 17
clone size: -
V gene: TRBV18
J gene: TRBJ1-2

CDR3 protein: CAWRFGGRGVTGELFF
CDR3 length: 16
clone size: -
V gene: TRBV30
J gene: TRBJ2-2

CDR3 protein: CASSHDRPQHF
CDR3 length: 11
clone size: -
V gene: TRBV28
J gene: TRBJ1-5